Listed below are T cell receptor beta chains from one sample, sequenced in a study of cytomegalovirus exposure and HLA in healthy donors. TCRdb's copy holds only in-frame clones and misses some; the assay was immunoSEQ multiplex PCR. Its table records 93,000 or so clones. The sequencing sample was made of PBMCs. These receptors were collected from a man in his forties or fifties in good health and CMV-seronegative. The CDR3 runs from the conserved cysteine through the conserved F or W. Fields, in order: clone size, J gene, V gene, D gene, CDR3 DNA, CDR3 protein. D genes are given only for firm matches. Clone size is not always given. Where it is, it says once, few, many or a class for expanded clones.

clone_size: NA
j_call: TRBJ1-5
v_call: TRBV6-5
d_call: TRBD1
cdr3_nt: TGTGCCAGCGATACCGACAGGGGCTATCAGCCCCAGCATTTT
cdr3_aa: CASDTDRGYQPQHF

clone_size: NA
j_call: TRBJ2-2
v_call: TRBV18
d_call: TRBD2
cdr3_nt: TGTGCCAGCTCAACATCTAGCGGGCCTTACTACACCGGGGAGCTGTTTTTT
cdr3_aa: CASSTSSGPYYTGELFF

clone_size: NA
j_call: TRBJ1-5
v_call: TRBV5-1
d_call: TRBD1
cdr3_nt: TGCGCCAGCAGCTGGGGGACAGGTAATCAGCCCCAGCATTTT
cdr3_aa: CASSWGTGNQPQHF

clone_size: NA
j_call: TRBJ2-1
v_call: TRBV4-3
d_call: TRBD1
cdr3_nt: TGCGCCAGCAGCCAAGGGCGGACAGGGGGCAGGAATGAGCAGTTCTTC
cdr3_aa: CASSQGRTGGRNEQFF

clone_size: NA
j_call: TRBJ2-7
v_call: TRBV5-1
d_call: NA
cdr3_nt: TGCGCCAGCAGCTGGGGCACTAAGCAGAACTCCTACGAGCAGTACTTC
cdr3_aa: CASSWGTKQNSYEQYF

clone_size: NA
j_call: TRBJ2-5
v_call: TRBV9
d_call: TRBD2
cdr3_nt: TGTGCCAGCAGCGTAGGGATTAGCGGGGTGGGGGAAGAGACCCAGTACTTC
cdr3_aa: CASSVGISGVGEETQYF

clone_size: NA
j_call: TRBJ1-4
v_call: TRBV5-4
d_call: TRBD1
cdr3_nt: TGTGCCAGCAGCAAGGGGACAGCAAGGGAAAAACTGTTTTTT
cdr3_aa: CASSKGTAREKLFF

clone_size: NA
j_call: TRBJ2-5
v_call: TRBV18
d_call: NA
cdr3_nt: TGTGCCAGCTCACCGTCGGGAGAGACCCAGTACTTC
cdr3_aa: CASSPSGETQYF

clone_size: medium-sized
j_call: TRBJ2-1
v_call: TRBV9
d_call: NA
cdr3_nt: TGTGCCAGCAGCGTAGAAGGACAGAGCTCCTACAATGAGCAGTTCTTC
cdr3_aa: CASSVEGQSSYNEQFF

clone_size: NA
j_call: TRBJ2-7
v_call: TRBV6-1
d_call: NA
cdr3_nt: TGTGCCAGCAGGGGTGGCGGATTCTACGAGCAGTACTTC
cdr3_aa: CASRGGGFYEQYF

clone_size: NA
j_call: TRBJ1-1
v_call: TRBV5-6
d_call: NA
cdr3_nt: TGTGCCAGCAGCTCTCCGGGAGGCGCAGACCAAGAAGCTTTCTTT
cdr3_aa: CASSSPGGADQEAFF

clone_size: NA
j_call: TRBJ1-6
v_call: TRBV7-2
d_call: TRBD1
cdr3_nt: TGTGCCAGCAGCTCTCGGACAGGGTCGTCTTCAACATCACCCCTCCACTTT
cdr3_aa: CASSSRTGSSSTSPLHF

clone_size: NA
j_call: TRBJ2-3
v_call: TRBV5-1
d_call: TRBD2
cdr3_nt: TGCGCCAGCAGTCGGGGGGGACAAGGGCAAGATACGCAGTATTTT
cdr3_aa: CASSRGGQGQDTQYF

clone_size: NA
j_call: TRBJ2-7
v_call: TRBV29-1
d_call: TRBD2
cdr3_nt: TGCAGCGTTAGTAGCGGGAGTAAATACGAGCAGTACTTC
cdr3_aa: CSVSSGSKYEQYF

clone_size: NA
j_call: TRBJ1-6
v_call: TRBV7-8
d_call: NA
cdr3_nt: TGTGCCAGCAGCTTAGACAGCAATTCACCCCTCCACTTT
cdr3_aa: CASSLDSNSPLHF

clone_size: NA
j_call: TRBJ1-2
v_call: TRBV6-1
d_call: TRBD1
cdr3_nt: TGTGCCAGCAGTACCCCGGGACAGGGGATATATGGCTACACCTTC
cdr3_aa: CASSTPGQGIYGYTF

clone_size: NA
j_call: TRBJ2-1
v_call: TRBV7-2
d_call: TRBD1
cdr3_nt: TGTGCCAGCAGCTTAAGATGGGACAGGGGGCACAATGAGCAGTTCTTC
cdr3_aa: CASSLRWDRGHNEQFF

clone_size: NA
j_call: TRBJ2-3
v_call: TRBV9
d_call: TRBD2
cdr3_nt: TGTGCCAGCAGCGTAGATATAGCGGGGGGGCCGGTAGATACGCAGTATTTT
cdr3_aa: CASSVDIAGGPVDTQYF

clone_size: NA
j_call: TRBJ2-1
v_call: TRBV9
d_call: NA
cdr3_nt: TGTGCCAGCAGCGTAGAAGGCGGGTATCACAATGAGCAGTTCTTC
cdr3_aa: CASSVEGGYHNEQFF

clone_size: NA
j_call: TRBJ2-5
v_call: TRBV29-1
d_call: TRBD2
cdr3_nt: TGCAGCGTTGAGCGGGGGGTACAAGAGACCCAGTACTTC
cdr3_aa: CSVERGVQETQYF

clone_size: NA
j_call: TRBJ2-1
v_call: TRBV11-2
d_call: NA
cdr3_nt: TGTGCCAGCAGCAATCCACTCGGGGCAGGGGCCCATTTGCTCAATGAGCAGTTCTTC
cdr3_aa: CASSNPLGAGAHLLNEQFF

clone_size: NA
j_call: TRBJ2-7
v_call: TRBV18
d_call: TRBD1
cdr3_nt: TGTGCCAGCTCACCACCCGGAACAGGGGGCAAGGACGAGCAGTACTTC
cdr3_aa: CASSPPGTGGKDEQYF

clone_size: NA
j_call: TRBJ2-7
v_call: TRBV27
d_call: TRBD2
cdr3_nt: TGTGCCAGCGGGGAGTTCCCGGGACTAGCGGGAGGGCGTGGATACGAGCAGTACTTC
cdr3_aa: CASGEFPGLAGGRGYEQYF

clone_size: NA
j_call: TRBJ2-1
v_call: TRBV5-1
d_call: TRBD1
cdr3_nt: TGCGCCAGCAGCTACAGCCAGACAGGGTTTGGTGAGCAGTTCTTC
cdr3_aa: CASSYSQTGFGEQFF

clone_size: NA
j_call: TRBJ2-7
v_call: TRBV14
d_call: NA
cdr3_nt: TGTGCCAGCAGCCTCCTCGAGGGCTACGAGCAGTACTTC
cdr3_aa: CASSLLEGYEQYF

clone_size: NA
j_call: TRBJ2-7
v_call: TRBV7-2
d_call: TRBD1
cdr3_nt: TGTGCCAGCAGCCGGGACAGAACTTCCTACGAGCAGTACTTC
cdr3_aa: CASSRDRTSYEQYF

clone_size: NA
j_call: TRBJ2-6
v_call: TRBV28
d_call: NA
cdr3_nt: TGTGCCAGCAGTCCCCTCGGCTCTGGGGCCAACGTCCTGACTTTC
cdr3_aa: CASSPLGSGANVLTF

clone_size: NA
j_call: TRBJ2-1
v_call: TRBV11-3
d_call: TRBD1
cdr3_nt: TGTGCCAGCAGCTCACAGGGGATGGTCGATGAGCAGTTCTTC
cdr3_aa: CASSSQGMVDEQFF

clone_size: NA
j_call: TRBJ1-3
v_call: TRBV28
d_call: NA
cdr3_nt: TGTGCCAGCAGTTATTCCAGGGAGGGTCCCGAATTCTATTTT
cdr3_aa: CASSYSREGPEFYF

clone_size: NA
j_call: TRBJ1-3
v_call: TRBV7-8
d_call: NA
cdr3_nt: TGTGCCAGCAGCTTATCTGGAGGGACCATATATTTT
cdr3_aa: CASSLSGGTIYF

clone_size: NA
j_call: TRBJ1-2
v_call: TRBV7-2
d_call: NA
cdr3_nt: TGTGCCAGCAGCTTAGTAGGGGGAAAGTCGAACTATGGCTACACCTTC
cdr3_aa: CASSLVGGKSNYGYTF

clone_size: NA
j_call: TRBJ2-2
v_call: TRBV7-9
d_call: TRBD2
cdr3_nt: TGTGCCAGCAGCTTCGGGACTAGCGGGAGGGCCCCGAACACCGGGGAGCTGTTTTTT
cdr3_aa: CASSFGTSGRAPNTGELFF

clone_size: NA
j_call: TRBJ2-3
v_call: TRBV6-1
d_call: TRBD2
cdr3_nt: TGTGCCAGCAGTGAAGAAAAAGGGACTAGCGTTACGCAGTATTTT
cdr3_aa: CASSEEKGTSVTQYF

clone_size: NA
j_call: TRBJ2-6
v_call: TRBV7-9
d_call: TRBD1
cdr3_nt: TGTGCCAGCAGCTTAGGGGACAGGGAGCCCGGGGCCAACGTCCTGACTTTC
cdr3_aa: CASSLGDREPGANVLTF

clone_size: NA
j_call: TRBJ1-1
v_call: TRBV6-6
d_call: NA
cdr3_nt: TGTGCCAGCAGTCAACCCCGAAACATGAACACTGAAGCTTTCTTT
cdr3_aa: CASSQPRNMNTEAFF

clone_size: NA
j_call: TRBJ2-3
v_call: TRBV6-1
d_call: NA
cdr3_nt: TGTGCCAGCAGTGAAGAAAGGGGAGCGGGCTTCCTTACAGATACGCAGTATTTT
cdr3_aa: CASSEERGAGFLTDTQYF

clone_size: NA
j_call: TRBJ1-6
v_call: TRBV5-1
d_call: NA
cdr3_nt: TGCGCCAGCAGCGCCCGGGGGATCGATTCACCCCTCCACTTT
cdr3_aa: CASSARGIDSPLHF

clone_size: NA
j_call: TRBJ2-1
v_call: TRBV21-1
d_call: NA
cdr3_nt: TGTGCCAGCAGCAAAGTGCGTTTGAGGACTAGCGGGGGGGAGTACAATGAGCAGTTCTTC
cdr3_aa: CASSKVRLRTSGGEYNEQFF

clone_size: NA
j_call: TRBJ1-4
v_call: TRBV18
d_call: NA
cdr3_nt: TGTGCCAGCTCTCCGGGAGGGAATGAAAAACTGTTTTTT
cdr3_aa: CASSPGGNEKLFF

clone_size: NA
j_call: TRBJ2-2
v_call: TRBV15
d_call: NA
cdr3_nt: TGTGCCACCAGCAGAGGGGCATCCGGGGAGCTGTTTTTT
cdr3_aa: CATSRGASGELFF

clone_size: NA
j_call: TRBJ2-7
v_call: TRBV27
d_call: TRBD1
cdr3_nt: TGTGCCAGCAGTTTTGGGACAGGGAGTTACGAGCAGTACTTC
cdr3_aa: CASSFGTGSYEQYF

clone_size: NA
j_call: TRBJ1-1
v_call: TRBV5-6
d_call: TRBD1
cdr3_nt: TGTGCCAGCAGCTGGGGGGGGACAGGGCGAAGCACTGAAGCTTTCTTT
cdr3_aa: CASSWGGTGRSTEAFF

clone_size: NA
j_call: TRBJ1-1
v_call: TRBV6-1
d_call: NA
cdr3_nt: TGTGCCAGCAGAATTACTACGAACACTGAAGCTTTCTTT
cdr3_aa: CASRITTNTEAFF

clone_size: NA
j_call: TRBJ1-5
v_call: TRBV2
d_call: NA
cdr3_nt: TGTGCCAGCGGACCAGGGCGGACATCGAATCAGCCCCAGCATTTT
cdr3_aa: CASGPGRTSNQPQHF

clone_size: NA
j_call: TRBJ1-5
v_call: TRBV29-1
d_call: NA
cdr3_nt: TGCAGCGTTGGCCAGGGAGGAAATCAGCCCCAGCATTTT
cdr3_aa: CSVGQGGNQPQHF

clone_size: NA
j_call: TRBJ2-7
v_call: TRBV10-3
d_call: TRBD2
cdr3_nt: TGTGCCATCAGTGAGTCGCAGGCGGCTAGCGGGAGGACGAGCTCCTACGAGCAGTACTTC
cdr3_aa: CAISESQAASGRTSSYEQYF

clone_size: NA
j_call: TRBJ2-1
v_call: TRBV5-5
d_call: NA
cdr3_nt: TGTGCCAGCAGCCGAAACAGGGACCAGTTCTTC
cdr3_aa: CASSRNRDQFF

clone_size: NA
j_call: TRBJ1-1
v_call: TRBV2
d_call: TRBD1
cdr3_nt: TGTGCCAGCAGCCGGGACAGGGTTAGTACTGAAGCTTTCTTT
cdr3_aa: CASSRDRVSTEAFF

clone_size: NA
j_call: TRBJ2-2
v_call: TRBV11-3
d_call: NA
cdr3_nt: TGTGCCAGCAGCTTCAGCACCGGGGAGCTGTTTTTT
cdr3_aa: CASSFSTGELFF

clone_size: NA
j_call: TRBJ1-6
v_call: TRBV7-8
d_call: NA
cdr3_nt: TGTGCCAGCAGCCCAGCGTCTCGCGGGGCTTCACCCCTCCACTTT
cdr3_aa: CASSPASRGASPLHF

clone_size: NA
j_call: TRBJ2-5
v_call: TRBV10-3
d_call: NA
cdr3_nt: TGTGCCATCGCTTGGGGGAGGAACCAAGAGACCCAGTACTTC
cdr3_aa: CAIAWGRNQETQYF

clone_size: NA
j_call: TRBJ2-7
v_call: TRBV10-2
d_call: NA
cdr3_nt: TGCGCCAGCAGTAACCTAGAGAGCTCCTACGAGCAGTACTTC
cdr3_aa: CASSNLESSYEQYF

clone_size: NA
j_call: TRBJ1-3
v_call: TRBV2
d_call: NA
cdr3_nt: TGTGCCAGCAGTCTCGACAGCTCTCGTGGAAACACCATATATTTT
cdr3_aa: CASSLDSSRGNTIYF